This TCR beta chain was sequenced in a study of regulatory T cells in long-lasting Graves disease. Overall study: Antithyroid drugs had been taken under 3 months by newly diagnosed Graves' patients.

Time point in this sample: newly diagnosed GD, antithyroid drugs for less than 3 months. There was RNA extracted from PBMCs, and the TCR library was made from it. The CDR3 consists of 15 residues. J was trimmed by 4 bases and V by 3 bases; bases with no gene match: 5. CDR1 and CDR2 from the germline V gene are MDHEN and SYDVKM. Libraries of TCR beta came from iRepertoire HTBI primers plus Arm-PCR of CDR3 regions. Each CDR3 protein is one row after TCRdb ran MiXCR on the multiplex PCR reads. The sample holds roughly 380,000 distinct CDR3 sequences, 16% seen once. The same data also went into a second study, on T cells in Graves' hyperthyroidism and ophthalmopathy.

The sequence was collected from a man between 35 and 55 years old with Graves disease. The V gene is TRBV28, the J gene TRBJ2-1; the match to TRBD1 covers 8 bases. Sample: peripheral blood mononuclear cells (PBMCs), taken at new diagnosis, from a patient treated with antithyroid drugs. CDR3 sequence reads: CASSFRDRFYNEQFF. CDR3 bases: TGTGCCAGCAGTTTTAGGGACAGGTTTTACAATGAGCAGTTCTTC.